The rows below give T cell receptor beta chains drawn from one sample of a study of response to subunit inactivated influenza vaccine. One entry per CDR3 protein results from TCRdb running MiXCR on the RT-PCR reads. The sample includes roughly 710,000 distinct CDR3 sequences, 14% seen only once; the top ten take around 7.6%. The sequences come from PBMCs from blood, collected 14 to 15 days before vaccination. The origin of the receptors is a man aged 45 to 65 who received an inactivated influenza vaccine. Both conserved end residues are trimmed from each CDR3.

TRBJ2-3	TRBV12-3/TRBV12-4	ASSSDRGLNTQY
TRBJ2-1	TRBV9	ASSVAGTEDNEQF
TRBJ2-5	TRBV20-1	SAIGQQETQY
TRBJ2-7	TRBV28	ASRIPLDNRGYEQY
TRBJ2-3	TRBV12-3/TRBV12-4	ASRRTDYSTDTQY
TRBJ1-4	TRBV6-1	ASSEQGTNEKLF
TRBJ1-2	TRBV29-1	SVHTPRAYGYT
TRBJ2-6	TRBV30	ARGLSSGANVLT
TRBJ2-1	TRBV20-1	SAPTAGTSYNEQF
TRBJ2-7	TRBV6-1	ASSRTDGSSYEQY
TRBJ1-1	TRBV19	ASSVRGTPSGEAF